These 8 T cell receptor beta chains originate from one sample sequenced in a study of spatial heterogeneity in lung cancer. Regarding time point: sample taken at primary tumor resection. Sequencing of whole RNA from tumor, nontumor lung or frozen PBMC involved no sorting. A single record per CDR3 protein comes from TCRdb applying MiXCR to the 5' RACE reads. The sample contains 60,000 to 90,000 distinct CDR3 sequences, 13% of which appear only once. Sequenced material: PBMCs, taken at surgery. These receptors came from a male donor with early-stage non-small cell lung cancer.

This chain links TRBV19 with TRBJ1-2; no definite D call. Germline assignment: CDR1 LNHDA and CDR2 SQIVND (reference sequence). The CDR3 has 12 residues. V was pared by 3 bases and J by 8 bases, with 10 bases between. The DNA for the CDR3 is TGTGCCAGTAGTATGCCTCTCCGAGGCTACACCTTC. Protein product: CASSMPLRGYTF.

This clonotype was observed at least ten times. The chain employs TRBV29-1 and TRBJ2-1, with D unclear. V shed 4 bases and J shed 10 bases, with 8 bases lying between them. The CDR3 loop spans 10 amino acids. Germline V lookup: CDR1 SQVTM, CDR2 ANQGSEA. CDR3 sequence: CSVGLREQFF. CDR3 in DNA: TGCAGCGTTGGACTTCGGGAGCAGTTCTTC.

The V and J genes are TRBV11-2 and TRBJ2-3; 10 bases map to TRBD2. Trimming took 7 bases from V and 5 from J; bases not matched to a gene: 9. CDR1 and CDR2 from the germline V gene are SGHAT and FQNNGV. There are 15 residues in the CDR3. In DNA form, the CDR3 reads TGTGCCAGCACACCAGCGGGAGGGCCGGGAGATACGCAGTATTTT. Translating it yields CASTPAGGPGDTQYF.

This sequence joins TRBV5-1 and TRBJ1-1, with D possibly being TRBD1 (5 bases). V was shortened by 0 bases and J by 0 bases, with 9 bases between the two germline ends. The CDR3 extends over 15 amino acids. CDR1 is SGHRS, CDR2 YFSETQ, per germline. This CDR3 is CASSLEAGLNTEAFF. The CDR3 region has the DNA TGCGCCAGCAGCTTGGAAGCAGGGCTGAACACTGAAGCTTTCTTT. Using reference TRBV5-1 and TRBJ1-1 for the parts outside the CDR3, the full variable domain is KAGVTQTPRYLIKTRGQQVTLSCSPISGHRSVSWYQQTPGQGLQFLFEYFSETQRNKGNFPGRFSGRQFSNSRSEMNVSTLELGDSALYLCASSLEAGLNTEAFFGQGTRLTVV.

The chain uses TRBV6-5 and TRBJ1-5; D possibly corresponds to TRBD1 (6 bases). Germline CDR1 is MNHEY and CDR2 is SVGAGI. The CDR3 totals 15 residues. V was pared by 8 bases and J by 5 bases, with 19 bases between. The CDR3, as DNA: TGTGCCAGCCGATCCCGGGGGGCCGACCATCAGCCCCAGCATTTT. This encodes CASRSRGADHQPQHF.

The chain is built from TRBV6-6 and TRBJ2-5, with D perhaps assigned TRBD1 or TRBD2 (6 bases each). In germline, CDR1 is MNHNY, CDR2 SVGAGI (reference sequence). CDR3 length: 13 amino acids. V was cut by 5 bases and J by 2 bases, with 9 bases left in between. For the CDR3, the DNA is TGTGCCAGCAGTGGAGGGGGTCAAGAGACCCAGTACTTC. Translation gives CASSGGGQETQYF.

This clonotype has only a few counts. This CDR3 is CASSSLAGAFF. CDR3 bases: TGTGCCAGCAGTTCTCTGGCGGGAGCTTTCTTT. This chain connects TRBV28 to TRBJ1-1; no definite D call. This CDR3 has 11 residues. Per the germline V gene, CDR1 is MDHEN and CDR2 is SYDVKM. The V end was cut by 4 bases, the J end by 10 bases, with 10 bases between.

This clonotype has only a few counts. This chain uses TRBV19 with TRBJ2-7, with D perhaps TRBD2 (5 bases). CDR1 is LNHDA and CDR2 is SQIVND in the germline V gene (reference sequence). The CDR3 sequence is 14 residues long. Trimming pared 1 base from V and 3 bases from J, leaving 10 bases between. This chain's CDR3 is CASSIGGEGYEQYF. The CDR3 nucleotides read TGTGCCAGTAGTATAGGGGGAGAAGGCTACGAGCAGTACTTC. Together with reference TRBV19 and TRBJ2-7, the CDR3 gives the full variable domain: DGGITQSPKYLFRKEGQNVTLSCEQNLNHDAMYWYRQDPGQGLRLIYYSQIVNDFQKGDIAEGYSVSREKKESFPLTVTSAQKNPTAFYLCASSIGGEGYEQYFGPGTRLTVT.